This passage covers 8 T cell receptor beta chains from one sample sequenced in a study of CD8+ T cells in alopecia areata. Sample treatment: oral pan-JAK inhibitor, 5-10 mg twice daily. Following RNA extraction, reverse transcription yielded cDNA that acted as the sequencing template. Sequencing used immunoSEQ multiplex PCR; TCRdb keeps in-frame clones, though not all of them. Seen here are about 42,000 clones, under 70% observed once, and the top ten hold 20% to 25%. Sequenced material: CD8+ T cells sorted from blood, taken at week 4, from a patient treated with tofacitinib. Receptor source: a human donor with alopecia areata.

CDR3 sequence: CASSPYYGDTQYF. CDR3 nucleotide sequence: TGTGCCAGCAGTCCCTATTACGGGGATACGCAGTATTTT. The chain combines TRBV28 with TRBJ2-3; unclear D gene. Germline CDR1 MDHEN, CDR2 SYDVKM. V lost 5 bases, J lost 6 bases, and 12 bases lay in between. The length of the CDR3 is 13 residues.

The CDR3 sequence is CASSPGTGSYEQYF. In DNA, the CDR3 is TGCGCCAGCAGCCCAGGGACGGGCAGTTACGAGCAGTACTTC. The rearrangement links TRBV4-3 to TRBJ2-7; tentatively, D is TRBD1 or TRBD2 (5 bases each). The germline V and J ends were trimmed by 4 bases and 4 bases, with 14 bases remaining between them. Germline loops: CDR1 LGHNA, CDR2 YSLEER. The CDR3 is 14 residues long.

DNA for the CDR3: TGTGCCAGCAGCGACTTACAGGGAGAATATGGCTACACCTTC. Protein sequence: CASSDLQGEYGYTF. The V gene is TRBV2, the J gene TRBJ1-2, with a possible D match to TRBD1 (6 bases). The V end was cut by 6 bases, the J end by 5 bases, with 16 bases between. The CDR3 runs 14 residues. Per germline, CDR1 SNHLY and CDR2 FYNNEI.

This chain connects TRBV5-6 to TRBJ2-1, with D unclear. In germline, CDR1 is SGHDT, CDR2 YYEEEE. The CDR3 runs to 14 residues. V shed 0 bases and J shed 4 bases, with 8 bases lying between them. The CDR3 is CASSLGASYNEQFF. As DNA, the CDR3 is TGTGCCAGCAGCTTGGGGGCCAGTTACAATGAGCAGTTCTTC.

The rearrangement joins TRBV4-3 to TRBJ2-2; 8 bases are a match to TRBD1. Germline CDR1 LGHNA, CDR2 YSLEER. This CDR3 spans 16 amino acids. V gave up 1 base and J gave up 4 bases; unmatched junction bases: 5. CDR3 loop: CASSQAQGAITGELFF. The CDR3 bases are TGCGCCAGCAGCCAAGCGCAGGGGGCGATCACCGGGGAGCTGTTTTTT.

V gene TRBV29-1 combines with J gene TRBJ2-2; tentatively, D is TRBD2 (6 bases). The V gene lost 5 bases and the J gene lost 1 base, with 14 bases spanning the gap. This CDR3 has 15 amino acids. Germline lookup yields CDR1 SQVTM and CDR2 ANQGSEA. The CDR3 reads CSVQSREKNTGELFF. The CDR3 DNA reads TGCAGCGTTCAGTCACGGGAGAAGAACACCGGGGAGCTGTTTTTT.

V is TRBV29-1 and J is TRBJ1-1; D uncertain. The V gene's germline CDR1 is SQVTM and CDR2 ANQGSEA. Between the trimmed V and J ends, which lost 7 bases and 3 bases, there was a span of 6 bases. The CDR3 is 10 amino acids. The CDR3 DNA follows: TGCAGCGGAGTACACACTGAAGCTTTCTTT. Protein product: CSGVHTEAFF.

Note on this clone: The same CDR3 is also encoded by other DNA sequences in this sample. The chain joins TRBV29-1 to TRBJ2-3; 11 bases are a match to TRBD2. Germline V gene sequence: CDR1 SQVTM, CDR2 ANQGSEA. The CDR3 sequence is 14 residues long. Germline trimming cut 4 bases from V and 3 bases from J; bases unmatched to any gene: 3. For the CDR3, the DNA is TGCAGCGTTGTAATAGCGGGGGGGACAGATACGCAGTATTTT. Translation: CSVVIAGGTDTQYF.